This T cell receptor (beta chain) comes out of a study of blood T cell repertoires in COVID-19. Germline assignment: CDR1 LGHDT and CDR2 YNNKEL (reference sequence). There are 14 residues in the CDR3. V was clipped by 4 bases and J by 5 bases, with 12 bases between them. TCRdb keeps only in-frame clones here, not all; method: immunoSEQ multiplex PCR. The sample carries roughly 150,000 clones, 83% recorded once. The receptor comes from a woman of 80 years or more with acute or convalescent COVID-19. The rearrangement uses TRBV3-1 (or the pseudogene TRBV3-2) and TRBJ2-1, with D possibly being TRBD1 (6 bases). Material: peripheral blood. This chain's CDR3 is CASSLNGQNNEQFF. CDR3 nucleotide sequence: TGTGCCAGCAGCCTAAACGGACAGAACAATGAGCAGTTCTTC.